This TCR beta chain derives from a study of beta chain features in type 1 diabetes. On this clone itself: The antigen is not known.

Naive, central memory, regulatory and stem cell-like memory cells within the CD4+ compartment were sorted using CD45RO/CCR7/CD25/CD127/CD95/CD27. Expressed TCRB transcripts were sequenced after all isolated RNA was converted to cDNA. The data were produced by immunoSEQ multiplex PCR, yet TCRdb's version contains in-frame clones alone and is incomplete. Here the sample spans hundreds of thousands of clones, roughly an eighth being singletons. Germline values: CDR1 KGHSH, CDR2 LQKENI. There are 17 residues in the CDR3. Trimming left V 0 bases short and J 0 bases short, with 12 bases between. Study outcomes and limitations: Fewer junction insertions and more nucleotide deletions appeared in type 1 diabetes patients. A moderate, significant TCRB CDR3 shortening appeared in type 1 diabetes across four CD4+ subsets.

Sequencing was done on a sample of naive CD4+ T cells from blood. The chain is built from TRBV18 and TRBJ2-1; no firm D call. The source is a man under 40 with type 1 diabetes. The CDR3 bases are TGTGCCAGCTCACCACCGATAGCAGATAGCTCCTACAATGAGCAGTTCTTC. Amino acids: CASSPPIADSSYNEQFF.